The following is a T cell receptor (beta chain) sequence with its context. Its antigen remains unidentified. One base away there is no much larger clone; base qualities are not given. Trimming costs V 0 bases and J 9 bases, and their ends lie 13 bases apart. The CDR3 covers 15 residues, taking in both the cysteine and the phenylalanine. Only the CDR3 portion is preserved as DNA: 45 bases, with reading frame beginning at the first base. For CDR1 and CDR2, the germline V gene lists SGHRS and YFSETQ. TCRbeta CDR3 regions were amplified from genomic DNA using the immunoSEQ Assay, a bias-controlled multiplex PCR. Per the source publication's procedure: The number of nucleated cells in each sample was estimated from the amplification of reference gene primers within the assay. To quantify the absolute abundance of each unique TCRbeta CDR3 rearrangement, sequence reads were collapsed and filtered. For each sample, productive Simpson clonality was calculated by taking the square root of Simpson's diversity index across productive rearrangements. In its TCRdb copy, this immuneACCESS table keeps in-frame sequences only and misses some clones. Where compared with another copy, unresolved V genes explain less than half of these, and the others have no known cause. From that table come the V and J calls and clone size; the DNA was used to work out D and trimming. The sample data list 250,000 to 300,000 clones, and roughly nine tenths of these were observed just once. Jointly, the top ten make up around 12% of the sample.

The data stem from a study of blood T cell repertoires in COVID-19 (TCRdb year 2020). In the study overall: Collaborator samples came from the United States, Italy and Spain and covered acute and convalescent phases of COVID-19. The prospective study material was composed of cDNA or gDNA derived from T cells, B-cell-depleted T cells, or PBMCs. The dataset comprised deeply sampled blood TCRbeta repertoires from subjects exposed to, actively infected with, or recovered from COVID-19. The repertoires were released in a freely available public database meant as a resource for research on the immune response to SARS-CoV-2. The samples were drawn from two sources: the first 160 participants of the ongoing ImmuneRACE study, and 950 to 1,500 subjects contributed by 6 global collaborators. Sample metadata almost always included a de-identified subject ID, COVID-19 status, age in years and sex. HLA class I and class II types, where available, came from metadata supplied by the sample provider rather than from assay-based typing.

Broad study findings and their caveats: How much clinical and demographic metadata was included differed by source and by participant, and the metadata was provided uncurated.

One collaborating source in Seattle enrolled patients during active infection and followed them longitudinally through the course of disease. The collaborating institutions used their own protocols to collect whole blood in K2EDTA tubes. For TCRbeta analysis, collaborators shipped samples as frozen whole blood, isolated PBMCs, or DNA extracted from either of those sample types. The chain is made from TRBV5-1 and TRBJ1-6; a tentative D call is TRBD1 (5 bases match). The sequence was obtained from a woman aged 30 to 39 with COVID-19, enrolled during active disease. The source material was peripheral blood. The nucleotide sequence reads as follows: TGCGCCAGCAGCTTGGCCGCAGGGTACGGTTCACCCCTCCACTTT. Its translation is CASSLAAGYGSPLHF. The full variable domain, completed from the reference TRBV5-1 and TRBJ1-6 proteins outside the CDR3, reads KAGVTQTPRYLIKTRGQQVTLSCSPISGHRSVSWYQQTPGQGLQFLFEYFSETQRNKGNFPGRFSGRQFSNSRSEMNVSTLELGDSALYLCASSLAAGYGSPLHFGNGTRLTVT.